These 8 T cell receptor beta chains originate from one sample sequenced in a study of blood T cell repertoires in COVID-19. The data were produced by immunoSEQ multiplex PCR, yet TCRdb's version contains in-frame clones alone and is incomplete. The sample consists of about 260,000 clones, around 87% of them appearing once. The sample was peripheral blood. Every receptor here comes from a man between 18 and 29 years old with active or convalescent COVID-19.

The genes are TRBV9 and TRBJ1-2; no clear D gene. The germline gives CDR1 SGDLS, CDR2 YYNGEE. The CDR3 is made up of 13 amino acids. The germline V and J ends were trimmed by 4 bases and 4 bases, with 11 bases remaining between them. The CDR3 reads CASSPGNFYGYTF. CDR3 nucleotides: TGTGCCAGCAGCCCGGGAAATTTCTATGGCTACACCTTC. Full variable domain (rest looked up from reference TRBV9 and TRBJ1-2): DSGVTQTPKHLITATGQRVTLRCSPRSGDLSVYWYQQSLDQGLQFLIQYYNGEERAKGNILERFSAQQFPDLHSELNLSSLELGDSALYFCASSPGNFYGYTFGSGTRLTVV.

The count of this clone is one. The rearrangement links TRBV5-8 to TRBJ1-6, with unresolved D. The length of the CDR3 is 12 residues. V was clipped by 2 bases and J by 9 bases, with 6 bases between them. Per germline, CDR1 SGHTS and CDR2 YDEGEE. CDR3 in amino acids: CASSLLRSPLHF. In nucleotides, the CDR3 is TGTGCCAGCAGCTTACTGCGTTCACCCCTCCACTTT.

The CDR3 loop reads CASSYSGTSLETQYF. The CDR3 coding sequence is TGTGCCAGCAGTTACTCCGGCACTAGCCTTGAGACCCAGTACTTC. The chain employs TRBV6-5 and TRBJ2-5; D may be TRBD2 (6 bases). The V end was cut by 0 bases, the J end by 5 bases, with 13 bases between. This CDR3 spans 15 amino acids. The germline gives CDR1 MNHEY, CDR2 SVGAGI.

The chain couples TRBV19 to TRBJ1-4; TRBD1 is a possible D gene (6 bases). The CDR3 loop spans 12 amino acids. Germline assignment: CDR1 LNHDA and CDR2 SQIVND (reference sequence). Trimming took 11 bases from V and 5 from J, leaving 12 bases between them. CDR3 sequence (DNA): TGTGCCTCGGGGGGGCGGAATGAAAAACTGTTTTTT. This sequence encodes CASGGRNEKLFF.

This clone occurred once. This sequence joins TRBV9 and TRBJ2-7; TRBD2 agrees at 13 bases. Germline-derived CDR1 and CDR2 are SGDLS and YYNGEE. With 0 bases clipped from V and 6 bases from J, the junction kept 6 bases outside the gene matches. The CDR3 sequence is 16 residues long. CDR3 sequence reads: CASSVAGLAGVVEQYF. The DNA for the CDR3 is TGTGCCAGCAGCGTAGCTGGACTAGCGGGAGTCGTCGAGCAGTACTTC. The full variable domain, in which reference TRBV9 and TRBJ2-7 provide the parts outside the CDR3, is DSGVTQTPKHLITATGQRVTLRCSPRSGDLSVYWYQQSLDQGLQFLIQYYNGEERAKGNILERFSAQQFPDLHSELNLSSLELGDSALYFCASSVAGLAGVVEQYFGPGTRLTVT.

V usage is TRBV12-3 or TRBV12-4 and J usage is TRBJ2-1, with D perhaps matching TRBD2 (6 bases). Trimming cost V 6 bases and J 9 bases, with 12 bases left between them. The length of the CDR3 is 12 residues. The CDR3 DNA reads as TGTGCCAGCAGGTGGAGGGCCAGTGAGCAGTTCTTC. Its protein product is CASRWRASEQFF.

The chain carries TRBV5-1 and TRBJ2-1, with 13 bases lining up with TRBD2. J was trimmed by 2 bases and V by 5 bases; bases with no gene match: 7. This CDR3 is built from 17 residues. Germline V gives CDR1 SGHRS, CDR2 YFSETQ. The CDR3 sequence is CASSGTSGAQPYNEQFF. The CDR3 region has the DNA TGCGCCAGCAGTGGGACTAGCGGGGCCCAGCCCTACAATGAGCAGTTCTTC.

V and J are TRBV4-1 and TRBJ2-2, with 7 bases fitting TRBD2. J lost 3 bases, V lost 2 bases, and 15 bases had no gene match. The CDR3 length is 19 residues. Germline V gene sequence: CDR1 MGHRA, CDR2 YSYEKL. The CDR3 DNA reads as TGCGCCAGCAGCCAAAGGAGGGCGGGGCTAGCGGTTCACACCGGGGAGCTGTTTTTT. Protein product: CASSQRRAGLAVHTGELFF.